One sample yielded the 6 T cell receptor beta chains listed below, sequenced in a study of T cell responses to AZD1222 COVID-19 vaccine. TCRdb keeps only in-frame clones here, not all; method: immunoSEQ multiplex PCR. The sample contains some 150,000 clones, approximately 91% of which appear only once. Sequenced here: peripheral blood, sampled 28 days after the second AZD1222 dose. The receptor source for this set is an adult who received the AZD1222 COVID-19 vaccine.

J is TRBJ2-7 and V is TRBV6-6; a possible D gene is TRBD1 (5 bases). The CDR3 totals 16 residues. Germline lookup yields CDR1 MNHNY and CDR2 SVGAGI (reference sequence). Trimming shortened V by 2 bases and J by 0 bases, and 14 bases separated the two germline ends. For the CDR3, the DNA is TGTGCCAGCAGTTACGGGGCCAGGCAAGACTCCTACGAGCAGTACTTC. Translating it yields CASSYGARQDSYEQYF.

The chain couples TRBV11-3 to TRBJ1-5; D is undetermined. The V gene lost 7 bases and the J gene lost 5 bases, with 3 bases spanning the gap. The CDR3 consists of 10 residues. In germline, CDR1 is SGHNT, CDR2 YENEEA. Here the CDR3 reads CASKYQPQHF. The CDR3 coding sequence is TGTGCCAGCAAGTATCAGCCCCAGCATTTT.

This chain uses TRBV7-2 with TRBJ1-2; no firm D call. The CDR3 is 12 residues long. Germline V lookup: CDR1 SGHTA, CDR2 FQGNSA. V lost 1 base, J lost 7 bases, and 7 bases lay in between. DNA of the CDR3: TGTGCCAGCAGCTTAGGTTCTCGTGGCTACACCTTC. Translation: CASSLGSRGYTF.

The rearrangement uses TRBV25-1 and TRBJ1-4; no reliable D call. There are 16 residues in the CDR3. V shed 7 bases and J shed 0 bases, with 15 bases lying between them. Per the germline V gene, CDR1 is MGHDK and CDR2 is SYGVNS. CDR3 sequence (DNA): TGTGCCAGCACCGCGAGTGCGTTGGCAACTAATGAAAAACTGTTTTTT. Translation gives CASTASALATNEKLFF.

This chain joins TRBV30 and TRBJ1-2; 7 positions agree with TRBD1. V gave up 0 bases and J gave up 5 bases; unmatched junction bases: 6. The CDR3 extends over 14 amino acids. The germline V gene encodes CDR1 GTSNPN and CDR2 SVGIG (reference sequence). The CDR3 spells CAWSVGQGVYGYTF. In nucleotides, the CDR3 is TGTGCCTGGAGTGTAGGTCAGGGGGTGTATGGCTACACCTTC.

The chain is built from TRBV20-1 and TRBJ1-5; D remains ambiguous. V lost 3 bases and J 2 bases, leaving 5 bases between the germline ends. Germline assignment: CDR1 DFQATT and CDR2 SNEGSKA (reference sequence). The CDR3 has 12 residues. The DNA for the CDR3 is TGCAGTGCTAGTGGGGGCAATCAGCCCCAGCATTTT. It translates to CSASGGNQPQHF.